Listed below are T cell receptor beta chains from one sample, sequenced in a study of cytomegalovirus exposure and HLA in healthy donors. Clones were sequenced by immunoSEQ multiplex PCR, and TCRdb holds only the in-frame ones, with some missing. The table includes approximately 160,000 clones, about 76% detected once. Sequencing was done on a sample of PBMCs. These receptors were obtained from a male donor in good health and CMV-seropositive. The CDR3 runs from the conserved cysteine through the conserved F or W. The D gene is left open where the match is weak. Rows give clone size only sometimes, using once, few, many, or a class for an expanded clone.

TRBJ2-3 | TRBV15 | . | . | TGTGCCACCAGCAGAACAGGTCCCGCAGATACGCAGTATTTT | CATSRTGPADTQYF
TRBJ2-1 | TRBV7-2 | TRBD2 | . | TGTGCCAGCAGCTCCCCTAGCGGGGGGGCCGCCTACAATGAGCAGTTCTTC | CASSSPSGGAAYNEQFF
TRBJ1-1 | TRBV5-1 | TRBD1 | . | TGCGCCAGCAGCTGGGACAGGGAGAACACTGAAGCTTTCTTT | CASSWDRENTEAFF
TRBJ2-3 | TRBV9 | TRBD2 | . | TGTGCCAGCAGCGTAGCGGGGGGGGGAACAGATACGCAGTATTTT | CASSVAGGGTDTQYF
TRBJ2-7 | TRBV5-6 | . | . | TGTGCCAGCAGCCCGCAGGGGATCCTTCCGTTTTCCTACGAGCAGTACTTC | CASSPQGILPFSYEQYF
TRBJ2-7 | TRBV6-6 | . | few | TGTGCCAGCACCTCCGGGGACATTACCTACGAGCAGTACTTC | CASTSGDITYEQYF
TRBJ2-7 | TRBV6-4 | TRBD1 | . | TGTGCCAGCAGTGGGGGACAGGGGACCTCCTCATACGAGCAGTACTTC | CASSGGQGTSSYEQYF
TRBJ1-1 | TRBV6-1 | TRBD1 | . | TGTGCCAGCAGAACGGACAGGGAGGACACTGAAGCTTTCTTT | CASRTDREDTEAFF
TRBJ1-1 | TRBV4-1 | TRBD1 | . | TGCGCCAGCAGCCAAAACAGGGGTGGGAACACTGAAGCTTTCTTT | CASSQNRGGNTEAFF
TRBJ2-3 | TRBV9 | TRBD2 | . | TGTGCCAGCAGCGTGAGGGAGGGGGATACGCAGTATTTT | CASSVREGDTQYF
TRBJ1-1 | TRBV18 | . | . | TGTGCCAGCTCACTCAGGCCACCGCAGAGTCACACTGAAGCTTTCTTT | CASSLRPPQSHTEAFF
TRBJ1-2 | TRBV5-1 | TRBD1 | . | TGCGCCAGCAGCGCCCGGGACAGGGGGGACTATGGCTACACCTTC | CASSARDRGDYGYTF
TRBJ2-5 | TRBV30 | TRBD2 | . | TGTGCCTGGAGTGGCGGCGGAGCGGGGGGGCCTTGGATGGAGGAGACCCAGTACTTC | CAWSGGGAGGPWMEETQYF
TRBJ1-6 | TRBV30 | TRBD1 | once | TGTGCCTCTTCTGGGGGACAGGGATTTGGGGATAATTCACCCCTCCACTTT | CASSGGQGFGDNSPLHF
TRBJ1-1 | TRBV5-8 | TRBD1 | . | TGTGCCAGCAGTTTTTCTACCGGGACAGCGAACACTGAAGCTTTCTTT | CASSFSTGTANTEAFF
TRBJ1-1 | TRBV6-5 | . | few | TGTGCCAGCAGTATGTGGCCGCAAGAAGCTTTCTTT | CASSMWPQEAFF
TRBJ1-1 | TRBV4-1 | . | . | TGCGCCAGCAGCCAGTGGCCACTGAACACTGAAGCTTTCTTT | CASSQWPLNTEAFF
TRBJ1-1 | TRBV6-5 | TRBD1 | . | TGTGCCAGCAGTAAGACAGGGGGCGGGACTGAAGCTTTCTTT | CASSKTGGGTEAFF
TRBJ1-2 | TRBV9 | . | few | TGTGCCAGCAGCCTCGGTACCTCCGGGTACTATGGCTACACCTTC | CASSLGTSGYYGYTF
TRBJ2-3 | TRBV7-2 | . | . | TGTGCCAGCAGCTTATTGGTCGAGGGTACGCAGTATTTT | CASSLLVEGTQYF
TRBJ2-3 | TRBV5-6 | TRBD2 | . | TGTGCCAGCAGCGATACTAGCGGGGCCCAGTACACAGATACGCAGTATTTT | CASSDTSGAQYTDTQYF
TRBJ2-7 | TRBV11-3 | . | . | TGTGCCAGCAGCTTAGGGGCAGGGGCCCTCAAGGACGAGCAGTACTTC | CASSLGAGALKDEQYF
TRBJ1-1 | TRBV29-1 | . | . | TGCAGCGTTGAGTCCCCGCCGGGCACTGAAGCTTTCTTT | CSVESPPGTEAFF
TRBJ2-7 | TRBV13 | . | . | TGTGCCAGCAGCTCAAACTCCTACGAGCAGTACTTC | CASSSNSYEQYF
TRBJ2-5 | TRBV5-4 | . | . | TGTGCCAGCAGCTTGGATCTAGAGACCCAGTACTTC | CASSLDLETQYF
TRBJ2-5 | TRBV2 | . | . | TGTGCCAGCACCGGACAGCCCATCGAAGAGACCCAGTACTTC | CASTGQPIEETQYF
TRBJ2-1 | TRBV2 | TRBD1 | . | TGTGCCAGCAGTGAGGGGACAGGTTACAATGAGCAGTTCTTC | CASSEGTGYNEQFF
TRBJ1-6 | TRBV19 | TRBD1 | . | TGTGCCAGTAGTACAACAGGGGGTTGGAATAATTCACCCCTCCACTTT | CASSTTGGWNNSPLHF
TRBJ1-4 | TRBV5-6 | TRBD1 | once | TGTGCCAGCAGGACAGGGGGAGAAAAACTGTTTTTT | CASRTGGEKLFF
TRBJ1-5 | TRBV15 | TRBD1 | few | TGTGCCACCAGCAGAGATGTGACAGGGAATTATCAGCCCCAGCATTTT | CATSRDVTGNYQPQHF
TRBJ2-1 | TRBV19 | . | . | TGTGCCAGTACCCAGGACAAAACGACCAATGAGCAGTTCTTC | CASTQDKTTNEQFF
TRBJ1-1 | TRBV10-3 | TRBD1 | . | TGTGCCATCAGTGATAGGACAGGGGTCCAGGAAGCTTTCTTT | CAISDRTGVQEAFF
TRBJ2-5 | TRBV5-1 | . | . | TGCGCCAGCAGCTTGGTGGCGGGGTCCGAGACCCAGTACTTC | CASSLVAGSETQYF
TRBJ1-1 | TRBV7-9 | . | . | TGTGCCAGCACCCCTCTAGGCGCCAACACTGAAGCTTTCTTT | CASTPLGANTEAFF
TRBJ1-2 | TRBV6-1 | . | . | TGTGCCAGCAGTGAAGCTGGGCGGCGGGGAAGATCGTACTATGGCTACACCTTC | CASSEAGRRGRSYYGYTF
TRBJ2-7 | TRBV7-8 | TRBD1 | . | TGTGCCAGCAGAGACCCGGGACAGGGGGCACGCGAGCAGTACTTC | CASRDPGQGAREQYF
TRBJ2-7 | TRBV6-1 | . | . | TGTGCCAGCAGTGTGCGGGCCCTTCGGGAGCAGTACTTC | CASSVRALREQYF
TRBJ2-5 | TRBV11-2 | TRBD2 | . | TGTGCCAGCAGCCCTCGGACTAGCGGGGGGAGGGAGACCCAGTACTTC | CASSPRTSGGRETQYF
TRBJ2-1 | TRBV6-4 | TRBD2 | . | TGTGCCAGCAGTGACGGAAGTGGTAGCGGGGGGGCCAAGGAGCAGTTCTTC | CASSDGSGSGGAKEQFF
TRBJ2-7 | TRBV6-1 | . | . | TGTGCCAGCAGTGAACCGGGGTACGAGCAGTACTTC | CASSEPGYEQYF
TRBJ2-1 | TRBV7-2 | TRBD2 | . | TGTGCCAGCAGCTCCCCCTTACTAGCGGGGAAAAAGCAGTTCTTC | CASSSPLLAGKKQFF
TRBJ2-2 | TRBV7-2 | . | . | TGTGCCAGCAGATCACAAGGAGAGGTCCCAGCGGGGGAGCTGTTTTTT | CASRSQGEVPAGELFF
TRBJ2-1 | TRBV27 | . | . | TGTGCCAGCCAGGGTTTCCTATACAATGAGCAGTTCTTC | CASQGFLYNEQFF
TRBJ2-1 | TRBV30 | . | . | TGTGCCTGGACCCTCGGGGGATATGAGCAGTTCTTC | CAWTLGGYEQFF
TRBJ2-1 | TRBV4-3 | TRBD1 | . | TGCGCCAGCAGCCAAGGGGACAGCCCCAATGAGCAGTTCTTC | CASSQGDSPNEQFF
TRBJ2-1 | TRBV6-6 | TRBD1 | . | TGTGCCAGCAGCCCTACTAGGGGGCGGTCCAATGAGCAGTTCTTC | CASSPTRGRSNEQFF
TRBJ2-5 | TRBV5-1 | TRBD2 | . | TGCGCCAGCAGCTTTTCTAGCGGGGGGTTGGAGACCCAGTACTTC | CASSFSSGGLETQYF